The count of the clone carrying this T cell receptor (beta chain) is one. V lost 2 bases, J lost 4 bases, and 10 bases stayed unmatched. The germline CDR1 and CDR2 sequences are GTSNPN and SVGIG (reference sequence). The CDR3 is 17 residues long. The data were taken from a study of Ad26.COV2.S vaccination and SARS-CoV-2 variants. This table comes from immunoSEQ multiplex PCR, and its TCRdb copy is limited to in-frame clones, with some not included. The sample consists of fewer than 800,000 clones, around 89% of them appearing once. Treatment noted: around 19 received Ad26.COV2.S at low or high dose, single or two shots; about 5 received placebo; per-sample allocation not given. Sampling was done on day 63 after the first vaccine or placebo injection.

The receptor was derived from a person aged 18-60 years who received the Ad26.COV2.S COVID-19 vaccine or a placebo. The sequenced sample was peripheral blood, obtained in a trial of Ad26.COV2.S vaccine versus placebo. The chain links TRBV30 to TRBJ1-4; 10 positions agree with TRBD1. CDR3 coding DNA: TGTGCCTGGAGTACCGGGACAGGGGTGAAGAGTAATGAAAAACTGTTTTTT. It translates to CAWSTGTGVKSNEKLFF.